This entry lists 16 T cell receptor beta chains sequenced from one sample in a study of cytomegalovirus exposure and HLA in healthy donors. The PCR was carried out with 60 Vbeta primers and 13 Jbeta primers. Libraries were prepared by immunoSEQ multiplex PCR; TCRdb keeps only in-frame clonotypes and omits some of them. The repertoire holds 130,000 or so clones, approximately 72% seen once, with around 8.5% in the top ten. The specimen sequenced was PBMCs. These receptors all stem from a woman aged 50 to 65 in good health and CMV-seropositive.

The rearrangement links TRBV14 to TRBJ2-7; D unresolved. Germline lookup yields CDR1 SGHDN and CDR2 FVKESK. V shed 0 bases and J shed 3 bases, with 12 bases lying between them. The CDR3 consists of 15 residues. CDR3 DNA: TGTGCCAGCAGCCAAGATCGGGTCAGATACTACGAGCAGTACTTC. The encoded protein is CASSQDRVRYYEQYF.

This chain links TRBV7-9 with TRBJ2-7; 9 positions match TRBD2. Per germline, CDR1 SEHNR and CDR2 FQNEAQ (reference sequence). The CDR3 has 15 residues. V was pared by 2 bases and J by 2 bases, with 4 bases of the junction left unmatched. The CDR3 DNA reads as TGTGCCAGCAGCTTAACAGCGGGAGGAACCTACGAGCAGTACTTC. Protein sequence: CASSLTAGGTYEQYF. The variable domain in full, with the rest retrieved from reference TRBV7-9 and TRBJ2-7, is DTGVSQNPRHKITKRGQNVTFRCDPISEHNRLYWYRQTLGQGPEFLTYFQNEAQLEKSRLLSDRFSAERPKGSFSTLEIQRTEQGDSAMYLCASSLTAGGTYEQYFGPGTRLTVT.

Here the CDR3 reads CASRVTANTEAFF. CDR3 nucleotide sequence: TGTGCCAGTAGGGTGACAGCTAACACTGAAGCTTTCTTT. The chain links TRBV19 to TRBJ1-1; D might be TRBD1 (5 bases). Germline V gene lookup returns CDR1 LNHDA and CDR2 SQIVND (reference sequence). The CDR3 totals 13 residues. V shed 6 bases and J shed 2 bases, with 10 bases lying between them.

There are a few counts of this clone. The chain joins TRBV19 to TRBJ2-3; TRBD2 matches at 14 bases. The CDR3 consists of 21 residues. The trim removed 3 bases at V and 0 bases at J, leaving 14 bases unmatched. Per germline, CDR1 LNHDA and CDR2 SQIVND (reference sequence). CDR3 protein: CASSMDNPGLAGGVSTDTQYF. Here the CDR3 DNA reads TGTGCCAGTAGTATGGACAACCCCGGACTAGCGGGAGGTGTTAGCACAGATACGCAGTATTTT.

The chain couples TRBV7-2 to TRBJ2-1; D is unclear. The CDR3 contains 15 residues. Trimming took 2 bases from V and 0 from J, leaving 8 bases between them. The germline V gene has CDR1 SGHTA and CDR2 FQGNSA. The chain's CDR3 is CASSLSVSSYNEQFF. The CDR3 DNA reads TGTGCCAGCAGCTTATCCGTGAGCTCCTACAATGAGCAGTTCTTC. Looking up the rest from reference TRBV7-2 and TRBJ2-1 gives the full variable domain: GAGVSQSPSNKVTEKGKDVELRCDPISGHTALYWYRQSLGQGLEFLIYFQGNSAPDKSGLPSDRFSAERTGGSVSTLTIQRTQQEDSAVYLCASSLSVSSYNEQFFGPGTRLTVL.

The chain is built from TRBV4-3 and TRBJ2-3, with D tentatively TRBD2 (6 bases). The CDR3 is 17 residues long. V shed 0 bases and J shed 5 bases, with 18 bases lying between them. The germline V gene encodes CDR1 LGHNA and CDR2 YSLEER. CDR3 in amino acids: CASSQDGTPFGGDTQYF. The CDR3 DNA reads as TGCGCCAGCAGCCAAGATGGGACTCCCTTTGGCGGAGATACGCAGTATTTT.

The J gene is TRBJ1-1, the V gene TRBV2; D is unresolved. The CDR3 length is 10 residues. Deletions cut 10 bases from V and 10 bases from J, with 13 bases between. Germline V CDR1 and CDR2: SNHLY, FYNNEI. The chain's CDR3 is CATTTKTAFF. The CDR3 nucleotides are TGTGCCACCACCACTAAAACAGCTTTCTTT.

The J gene is TRBJ2-7, the V gene TRBV5-1, with a possible D match to TRBD1 (5 bases). Trimming removed 2 bases at V and 6 bases at J, with 21 bases between. This CDR3 has 16 amino acids. The germline CDR1 and CDR2 sequences are SGHRS and YFSETQ. CDR3: CASSLIYVGRPSEQYF. For the CDR3, the DNA is TGCGCCAGCAGCTTAATCTACGTGGGGCGTCCTAGCGAGCAGTACTTC.

V usage is TRBV7-9 and J usage is TRBJ1-4, with 7 bases fitting TRBD1. The junction had 3 bases not matched to a gene; V was cut back by 6 bases and J by 8 bases. Germline V gives CDR1 SEHNR, CDR2 FQNEAQ (reference sequence). CDR3 length equals 12 residues. The CDR3 DNA is TGTGCCAGCAGACAGGGGCTCGAAAAACTGTTTTTT. It encodes CASRQGLEKLFF.

The J gene is TRBJ2-3, the V gene TRBV7-8; 7 bases match TRBD2. V gave up 1 base and J gave up 4 bases; unmatched junction bases: 5. The CDR3 length is 15 residues. CDR1 is SGHVS, CDR2 FQNEAQ, per germline. This CDR3 reads CASSLGLGRSDTQYF. DNA of the CDR3: TGTGCCAGCAGCTTAGGTCTCGGGAGGTCAGATACGCAGTATTTT.

The chain carries TRBV4-1 and TRBJ2-1; no clear D gene. Trimming pared 0 bases from V and 0 bases from J, leaving 9 bases between. In germline, CDR1 is MGHRA, CDR2 YSYEKL. The CDR3 has 16 amino acids. This CDR3 reads CASSQEISTSYNEQFF. DNA of the CDR3: TGCGCCAGCAGCCAAGAAATTAGCACCTCCTACAATGAGCAGTTCTTC.

The rearrangement joins TRBV4-1 to TRBJ2-7; TRBD1 aligns across 10 bases. V was clipped by 0 bases and J by 6 bases; unmatched bases: 2. This CDR3 is built from 14 residues. The V gene's germline CDR1 is MGHRA and CDR2 YSYEKL. Here the CDR3 DNA reads TGCGCCAGCAGCCAAGATCGGACAGGGGGCGAGCAGTACTTC. It is translated as CASSQDRTGGEQYF.

This chain connects TRBV5-7 to TRBJ2-3; TRBD1 might be the D (6 bases). TRBV5-7 is labeled an ORF, and its function is uncertain. Between the trimmed V and J ends, which lost 3 bases and 2 bases, there was a span of 13 bases. This CDR3 has 15 residues. The DNA for the CDR3 is TGTGCCAGCAGCTGGTACAGGGTTCTCACAGATACGCAGTATTTT. Translating gives CASSWYRVLTDTQYF.

This clone appeared once. The rearrangement uses TRBV5-8 and TRBJ2-5; the D is unclear. Germline CDR1 is SGHTS and CDR2 is YDEGEE. The CDR3 contains 11 residues. V was clipped by 6 bases and J by 7 bases, with 10 bases between them. This CDR3 is CASTNEATQYF. Written as DNA, the CDR3 is TGTGCCAGCACTAATGAGGCGACCCAGTACTTC.

The chain carries TRBV6-5 and TRBJ1-3; no clear D gene. The V and J ends lost 6 bases and 2 bases respectively, with 11 bases between them. Germline CDR1 reads MNHEY; CDR2 reads SVGAGI. The CDR3 sequence is 14 residues long. For the CDR3, the DNA is TGTGCCAGCAGGAACGGGAAACCTGGAAACACCATATATTTT. It specifies CASRNGKPGNTIYF.

V usage is TRBV27 and J usage is TRBJ1-6; D is ambiguous. Germline loops: CDR1 MNHEY, CDR2 SMNVEV (reference sequence). Trimming took 3 bases from V and 8 from J, leaving 5 bases between them. The CDR3 length is 12 residues. CDR3: CASSFSDSPLHF. CDR3 DNA: TGTGCCAGCAGTTTTTCGGATTCACCCCTCCACTTT.